A selection of T cell receptor beta chains follows, all from one sample in a study of radiation and T cells in renal cell carcinoma. The repertoire was sequenced with immunoSEQ multiplex PCR; TCRdb's copy has only in-frame clones and lacks some. The data contain 100,000 to 150,000 clones, 81% of them singletons. Sequenced here: blood, sampled from a patient whose treatment included radiotherapy and nephrectomy. All receptors come from a man aged 50-60 years with renal cell carcinoma. Each CDR3 is given with its conserved first and last residue. Each record gives: clone size, D gene, J gene, V gene, CDR3 protein, CDR3 DNA. The D gene is left open where the match is weak. Clone size appears in some rows only: once, few, many, or a class for an expanded clone.

clone size: -
D gene: -
J gene: TRBJ2-5
V gene: TRBV15
CDR3 protein: CATSEGLQETQYF
CDR3 DNA: TGTGCCACCAGCGAGGGACTCCAAGAGACCCAGTACTTC

clone size: -
D gene: -
J gene: TRBJ1-3
V gene: TRBV7-2
CDR3 protein: CASSLVAGENTIYF
CDR3 DNA: TGTGCCAGCAGCTTAGTCGCAGGGGAGAACACCATATATTTT

clone size: once
D gene: -
J gene: TRBJ1-2
V gene: TRBV20-1
CDR3 protein: CKGRALYGYTF
CDR3 DNA: TGCAAAGGCAGGGCCCTCTATGGCTACACCTTC

clone size: -
D gene: TRBD1
J gene: TRBJ2-2
V gene: TRBV30
CDR3 protein: CAWEPPGGWDTGELFF
CDR3 DNA: TGTGCCTGGGAACCTCCAGGGGGCTGGGACACCGGGGAGCTGTTTTTT

clone size: -
D gene: TRBD1
J gene: TRBJ1-2
V gene: TRBV5-4
CDR3 protein: CASSPWGAVRTGHNYGYTF
CDR3 DNA: TGTGCCAGCAGCCCTTGGGGGGCGGTCAGGACAGGTCACAACTATGGCTACACCTTC

clone size: -
D gene: TRBD1
J gene: TRBJ2-7
V gene: TRBV10-3
CDR3 protein: CAISPGQGSYEQYF
CDR3 DNA: TGTGCCATCAGTCCGGGACAGGGCTCCTACGAGCAGTACTTC

clone size: -
D gene: -
J gene: TRBJ2-7
V gene: TRBV6-1
CDR3 protein: CASSEWWTEYEQYF
CDR3 DNA: TGTGCCAGCAGTGAATGGTGGACAGAGTACGAGCAGTACTTC

clone size: few
D gene: TRBD2
J gene: TRBJ2-7
V gene: TRBV11-2
CDR3 protein: CASSLGAGETYEQYF
CDR3 DNA: TGTGCCAGCAGCTTAGGAGCGGGAGAAACCTACGAGCAGTACTTC

clone size: -
D gene: -
J gene: TRBJ2-3
V gene: TRBV18
CDR3 protein: CASSPPLSDTQYF
CDR3 DNA: TGTGCCAGCTCACCCCCTTTGTCAGATACGCAGTATTTT

clone size: -
D gene: -
J gene: TRBJ2-1
V gene: TRBV28
CDR3 protein: CASSFVGAVYNEQFF
CDR3 DNA: TGTGCCAGCAGTTTTGTCGGGGCGGTATACAATGAGCAGTTCTTC

clone size: few
D gene: -
J gene: TRBJ2-5
V gene: TRBV11-3
CDR3 protein: CASSLDGVGTQYF
CDR3 DNA: TGTGCCAGCAGCTTAGATGGGGTAGGGACCCAGTACTTC

clone size: -
D gene: -
J gene: TRBJ1-2
V gene: TRBV2
CDR3 protein: CASSADANYGYTF
CDR3 DNA: TGTGCCAGCAGTGCCGACGCAAACTATGGCTACACCTTC

clone size: -
D gene: -
J gene: TRBJ1-2
V gene: TRBV10-3
CDR3 protein: CAIRPPEGRGRSYGYTF
CDR3 DNA: TGTGCCATCAGACCCCCCGAGGGCAGGGGTCGGTCCTATGGCTACACCTTC

clone size: once
D gene: TRBD2
J gene: TRBJ2-5
V gene: TRBV5-1
CDR3 protein: CASSPMVDSGEKETQYF
CDR3 DNA: TGCGCCAGCAGCCCCATGGTTGATAGCGGGGAAAAAGAGACCCAGTACTTC

clone size: -
D gene: -
J gene: TRBJ2-3
V gene: TRBV28
CDR3 protein: CASSLVRYTQYF
CDR3 DNA: TGTGCCAGCAGTTTAGTACGGTATACGCAGTATTTT

clone size: -
D gene: TRBD2
J gene: TRBJ2-3
V gene: TRBV10-3
CDR3 protein: CAIRKSGGNTDTQYF
CDR3 DNA: TGTGCCATCAGGAAGAGCGGGGGGAACACAGATACGCAGTATTTT

clone size: -
D gene: -
J gene: TRBJ2-1
V gene: TRBV11-2
CDR3 protein: CASSVGTALSSYNEQFF
CDR3 DNA: TGTGCCAGCAGCGTAGGGACCGCCCTTAGCTCCTACAATGAGCAGTTCTTC

clone size: -
D gene: -
J gene: TRBJ1-4
V gene: TRBV7-9
CDR3 protein: CASSLDSVATNEKLFF
CDR3 DNA: TGTGCCAGCAGCTTAGATTCGGTTGCAACTAATGAAAAACTGTTTTTT

clone size: -
D gene: -
J gene: TRBJ2-7
V gene: TRBV6-6
CDR3 protein: CASTTGGDEQYF
CDR3 DNA: TGTGCCAGCACAACGGGCGGGGACGAGCAGTACTTC

clone size: -
D gene: TRBD2
J gene: TRBJ2-2
V gene: TRBV28
CDR3 protein: CASSPGLNTGELFF
CDR3 DNA: TGTGCCAGCAGCCCGGGACTAAACACCGGGGAGCTGTTTTTT

clone size: -
D gene: -
J gene: TRBJ2-4
V gene: TRBV6-1
CDR3 protein: CASSESGLSIQYF
CDR3 DNA: TGTGCCAGCAGTGAATCAGGGTTGAGCATTCAGTACTTC

clone size: -
D gene: -
J gene: TRBJ2-1
V gene: TRBV4-1
CDR3 protein: CASRLGLSNEQFF
CDR3 DNA: TGCGCCAGCAGGTTGGGACTTTCCAATGAGCAGTTCTTC

clone size: -
D gene: TRBD1
J gene: TRBJ1-6
V gene: TRBV2
CDR3 protein: CASRLRGDTDSPLHF
CDR3 DNA: TGTGCCAGCAGGCTCAGGGGGGACACTGATTCACCCCTCCACTTT

clone size: -
D gene: -
J gene: TRBJ2-2
V gene: TRBV7-2
CDR3 protein: CASSPGFRGGGELFF
CDR3 DNA: TGTGCCAGCAGCCCCGGATTCAGGGGGGGCGGGGAGCTGTTTTTT

clone size: -
D gene: -
J gene: TRBJ1-1
V gene: TRBV6-1
CDR3 protein: CASSQQGYTEAFF
CDR3 DNA: TGTGCCAGCAGTCAGCAGGGGTACACTGAAGCTTTCTTT

clone size: -
D gene: -
J gene: TRBJ2-7
V gene: TRBV2
CDR3 protein: CASSVQDRYYEQYF
CDR3 DNA: TGTGCCAGCAGTGTACAGGACAGATACTACGAGCAGTACTTC

clone size: -
D gene: -
J gene: TRBJ2-5
V gene: TRBV7-2
CDR3 protein: CASSLDWIQETQYF
CDR3 DNA: TGTGCCAGCAGCTTAGATTGGATCCAAGAGACCCAGTACTTC

clone size: few
D gene: TRBD2
J gene: TRBJ2-1
V gene: TRBV2
CDR3 protein: CASRGLAGRSEQFF
CDR3 DNA: TGTGCCAGCAGGGGACTAGCGGGGCGGAGTGAGCAGTTCTTC

clone size: -
D gene: -
J gene: TRBJ1-1
V gene: TRBV27
CDR3 protein: CASSLYPPNTEAFF
CDR3 DNA: TGTGCCAGCAGTTTATACCCGCCGAACACTGAAGCTTTCTTT

clone size: -
D gene: TRBD2
J gene: TRBJ2-1
V gene: TRBV5-5
CDR3 protein: CASSSQREGSYNEQFF
CDR3 DNA: TGTGCCAGCAGCTCCCAGCGGGAGGGCTCCTACAATGAGCAGTTCTTC

clone size: -
D gene: -
J gene: TRBJ2-3
V gene: TRBV7-6
CDR3 protein: CASSLEAWGVKWGSTDTQYF
CDR3 DNA: TGTGCCAGCAGCTTAGAAGCGTGGGGAGTAAAATGGGGAAGCACAGATACGCAGTATTTT

clone size: many
D gene: TRBD1
J gene: TRBJ1-2
V gene: TRBV15
CDR3 protein: CATSRVHGTAYNYGYTF
CDR3 DNA: TGTGCCACCAGCAGAGTCCACGGGACAGCCTATAACTATGGCTACACCTTC

clone size: -
D gene: -
J gene: TRBJ2-7
V gene: TRBV19
CDR3 protein: CASSMTSSYEQYF
CDR3 DNA: TGTGCCAGTAGTATGACTAGCTCCTACGAGCAGTACTTC

clone size: -
D gene: TRBD2
J gene: TRBJ2-1
V gene: TRBV9
CDR3 protein: CASSVGGRDNEQFF
CDR3 DNA: TGTGCCAGCAGCGTAGGCGGGAGAGACAATGAGCAGTTCTTC

clone size: -
D gene: -
J gene: TRBJ2-4
V gene: TRBV29-1
CDR3 protein: CSVGGSSLNIQYF
CDR3 DNA: TGCAGCGTTGGAGGGTCTAGCCTAAACATTCAGTACTTC

clone size: -
D gene: -
J gene: TRBJ1-1
V gene: TRBV5-1
CDR3 protein: CASSLEQQKTWYTEAFF
CDR3 DNA: TGCGCCAGCAGCTTGGAACAACAGAAGACCTGGTACACTGAAGCTTTCTTT

clone size: -
D gene: TRBD2
J gene: TRBJ2-5
V gene: TRBV11-2
CDR3 protein: CASSRTSGGRETQYF
CDR3 DNA: TGTGCCAGCAGCCGGACTAGCGGGGGTCGAGAGACCCAGTACTTC

clone size: -
D gene: -
J gene: TRBJ1-5
V gene: TRBV7-9
CDR3 protein: CASSLGVGDSNQPQHF
CDR3 DNA: TGTGCCAGCAGCTTAGGGGTGGGCGATAGCAATCAGCCCCAGCATTTT

clone size: -
D gene: -
J gene: TRBJ2-1
V gene: TRBV7-3
CDR3 protein: CASSLDNYNEQFF
CDR3 DNA: TGTGCCAGCAGCTTGGACAACTACAATGAGCAGTTCTTC

clone size: once
D gene: -
J gene: TRBJ2-7
V gene: TRBV2
CDR3 protein: CASSRTAGSYEQYF
CDR3 DNA: TGTGCCAGTAGCCGGACCGCAGGGTCCTACGAGCAGTACTTC

clone size: -
D gene: TRBD2
J gene: TRBJ2-1
V gene: TRBV5-1
CDR3 protein: CASSFSGSGGEQFF
CDR3 DNA: TGCGCCAGCAGCTTCAGCGGGAGTGGCGGTGAGCAGTTCTTC

clone size: once
D gene: TRBD1
J gene: TRBJ2-5
V gene: TRBV6-6
CDR3 protein: CASRPDRVETQYF
CDR3 DNA: TGTGCCAGCAGACCGGACAGGGTAGAGACCCAGTACTTC

clone size: -
D gene: -
J gene: TRBJ2-1
V gene: TRBV9
CDR3 protein: CASGEIEQFF
CDR3 DNA: TGTGCCAGCGGTGAGATTGAGCAGTTCTTC

clone size: -
D gene: -
J gene: TRBJ1-6
V gene: TRBV18
CDR3 protein: CASSQGRNSPLHF
CDR3 DNA: TGTGCCAGCTCCCAGGGTAGAAATTCACCCCTCCACTTT

clone size: -
D gene: -
J gene: TRBJ1-1
V gene: TRBV4-3
CDR3 protein: CASSQEDPQAENTEAFF
CDR3 DNA: TGCGCCAGCAGCCAAGAAGATCCCCAGGCAGAGAACACTGAAGCTTTCTTT

clone size: -
D gene: TRBD2
J gene: TRBJ2-7
V gene: TRBV4-1
CDR3 protein: CASSQDHRGGPSYEQYF
CDR3 DNA: TGCGCCAGCAGCCAAGATCATCGCGGGGGGCCCTCCTACGAGCAGTACTTC

clone size: few
D gene: TRBD1
J gene: TRBJ1-1
V gene: TRBV4-1
CDR3 protein: CASSPRSGPGGVSTEAFF
CDR3 DNA: TGCGCCAGCAGCCCGCGGTCGGGACCAGGGGGCGTGAGCACTGAAGCTTTCTTT

clone size: -
D gene: -
J gene: TRBJ1-2
V gene: TRBV27
CDR3 protein: CASSNGGLPYGYTF
CDR3 DNA: TGTGCCAGCAGTAACGGAGGGCTGCCGTATGGCTACACCTTC

clone size: once
D gene: -
J gene: TRBJ2-7
V gene: TRBV7-2
CDR3 protein: CASSINSNGAYEQYF
CDR3 DNA: TGTGCCAGCAGCATAAACTCAAACGGGGCCTACGAGCAGTACTTC

clone size: -
D gene: -
J gene: TRBJ2-1
V gene: TRBV25-1
CDR3 protein: CASSAPSSYNEQFF
CDR3 DNA: TGTGCCAGCAGTGCGCCGTCCTCCTACAATGAGCAGTTCTTC

clone size: -
D gene: -
J gene: TRBJ2-7
V gene: TRBV6-6
CDR3 protein: CASSSRQTGGYEQYF
CDR3 DNA: TGTGCCAGCAGTTCAAGACAAACAGGTGGCTACGAGCAGTACTTC

clone size: -
D gene: -
J gene: TRBJ1-5
V gene: TRBV19
CDR3 protein: CASRYLGESNQPQHF
CDR3 DNA: TGTGCCAGTAGGTATCTTGGGGAAAGCAATCAGCCCCAGCATTTT

clone size: -
D gene: -
J gene: TRBJ1-5
V gene: TRBV4-2
CDR3 protein: CASSQDYAGRVNQPQHF
CDR3 DNA: TGTGCCAGCAGCCAAGATTACGCGGGTAGAGTCAATCAGCCCCAGCATTTT

clone size: -
D gene: -
J gene: TRBJ2-1
V gene: TRBV27
CDR3 protein: CASSLSGNSGLYNEQFF
CDR3 DNA: TGTGCCAGCAGTTTATCCGGGAATAGTGGACTGTACAATGAGCAGTTCTTC